The TCR beta chain under discussion was sequenced for a study of blood T cell repertoires in COVID-19. Repertoires were generated with immunoSEQ multiplex PCR, while TCRdb's copy carries only in-frame clones and drops some. The data hold 300,000 to 400,000 clones, with 80% to 90% observed a single time. The CDR3 contains 19 residues. With 3 bases clipped from V and 2 bases from J, the junction kept 18 bases outside the gene matches. The germline CDR1 and CDR2 sequences are SGHDT and YYEEEE. The clonotype comes from a woman aged 60-75 years with COVID-19, enrolled during active disease. The sample consisted of peripheral blood. The chain carries TRBV5-6 and TRBJ1-2, with TRBD1 matching 8 bases. The CDR3 DNA follows: TGTGCCAGCAGCTGGGGGAAGGAAAAGTGGACAGGGTACAACTATGGCTACACCTTC. This gives the protein CASSWGKEKWTGYNYGYTF.